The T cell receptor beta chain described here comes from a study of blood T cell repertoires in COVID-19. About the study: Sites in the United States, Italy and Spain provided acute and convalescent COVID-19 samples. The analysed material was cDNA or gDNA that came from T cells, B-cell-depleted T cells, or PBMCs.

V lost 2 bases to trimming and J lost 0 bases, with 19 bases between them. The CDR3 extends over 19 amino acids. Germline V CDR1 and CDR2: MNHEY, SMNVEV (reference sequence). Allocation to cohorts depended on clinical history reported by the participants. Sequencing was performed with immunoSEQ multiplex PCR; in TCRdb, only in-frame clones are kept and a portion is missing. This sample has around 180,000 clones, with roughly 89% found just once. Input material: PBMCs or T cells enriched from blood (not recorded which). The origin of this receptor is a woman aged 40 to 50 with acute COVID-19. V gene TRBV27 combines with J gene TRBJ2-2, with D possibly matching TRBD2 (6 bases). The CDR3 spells CASSLNSGGIRANTGELFF. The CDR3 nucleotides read TGTGCCAGCAGTTTAAACTCAGGCGGGATACGGGCGAACACCGGGGAGCTGTTTTTT.